This T cell receptor beta chain is drawn from a study of cytomegalovirus exposure and HLA in healthy donors listed by TCRdb under 2017. For context, the study as a whole: In an earlier analysis of some 610 of the donors, approximately 260 Gb of sequence data and roughly 100 million unique TCR beta sequences from roughly 200 million T cells were reported. About 300 gigabases of sequencing data and around 87 million unique TCR sequences were included in an early release covering about 600 HLA-typed donors. Of the roughly 410 genotyped donors, over 80% were placed in the genetic ancestry cluster associated with self-reported Caucasian donors. The study aimed to test whether signatures of past pathogen exposure could be identified by cataloging public T cell receptors. The study profiled the T cell repertoires of around 700 subjects by immunosequencing and related them to cytomegalovirus serostatus. In addition to the first cohort of 666 subjects, a separate validation cohort of 120 different subjects was used. The study combined high-throughput TCR immunosequencing, statistical association of individual TCRs with disease status, and machine learning to predict cytomegalovirus infection status. To study patterns of TCR occurrence, a later analysis re-analyzed previously published TCR beta repertoires from 500 to 850 donors and added high-resolution HLA genotyping. In the later analysis, no new phenotypic data were used to find candidate immune exposures; instead, reliance was placed on TCR beta sequences and their occurrence across donors. An earlier analysis of around 540 of the donors applied high-throughput TCR beta sequencing to assess whether each TCR beta V gene segment acted as functional or pseudogenic. Donor age, sex, ethnicity and CMV serostatus were collected together with the repertoire data. A later genetic analysis used genome-wide SNP genotypes for about three fifths of the 666 donors, treating that subset as a discovery cohort. All discovery cohort repertoires had been generated on a single sequencing platform. HLA typing included class I and class II loci at four-digit resolution. Typing coverage varied by locus: 629-630 donors for A, B, C, DRB1 and DQB1; approximately 500 for DQA1; nearly 610 for DPA1; roughly 450 for DPB1. A few DR-DQ haplotypes were handled as single units for association and clustering because linkage in the cohort was strong. Among about 370 genotyped donors of the cohort, an average of approximately 240,000 unique TCR beta nucleotide sequences was sequenced per donor, of which 15% to 20% were non-productive. Overall study results and their limits: A later genetic analysis associated a missense DCLRE1C variant with V-gene and J-gene trimming of TCR beta chains, and an independent cohort replicated the association. At a false discovery rate of 0.05, a later analysis linked approximately 18,000 TCR beta sequences to specific HLA alleles. A later analysis found that TCR association rates varied across HLA loci, with DRB1 alleles showing the most associated TCRs and HLA-C alleles the fewest. In vitro tests confirmed that a few of the cytomegalovirus-associated TCR beta chains recognize cytomegalovirus antigens. The study listed approximately 160 TCR beta chains as associated with cytomegalovirus. Some IMGT-functional V segments, including TRBV6-2 and TRBV6-3, could not be distinguished by the 87-base-pair reads and were therefore excluded. A cluster of highly shared sequence variants was judged likely to be a technical artifact of the sequencing pipeline. The cohort was sequenced for TCR beta chains only, and without alpha or paired-chain data the features that could be detected were limited. Correlated functional status among segregating V segments might reflect linkage disequilibrium, but an unknown experimental factor could not be ruled out. The authors suggested that the approach could potentially be extended to other disease states and immunological phenotypes. Because counts were too low, seventeen rarely observed V segments, including chromosome 9 orphons, were excluded from the earlier analysis of 587 of the donors. In a later analysis, most CMV-associated TCR beta chains were found to appear HLA-restricted, with HLA associations seemingly driven largely by CMV exposure. Most TCR sequences were observed very rarely across donors, whereas some public TCRs were present in many individuals. An earlier analysis of several hundred of the donors showed that most TCR beta V segments appeared in productive rearrangements either about 87% or about 30% of the time, which broadly matched IMGT annotations. A further reported finding was that TCR beta sequences accurately predicted the HLA-A and HLA-B alleles for most subjects in the first cohort. In a later analysis, several top co-occurrence clusters were reported to appear linked to parvovirus B19, influenza, CMV and Epstein-Barr virus. In a later analysis, HLA-associated TCR beta chains showed more clonal expansion and lower generation probabilities than non-associated chains that were equally common. In a later genetic analysis, fewer N-insertions in productive TCRs were reported among donors in an Asian-associated ancestry cluster than the roughly 700-donor mean. Cytomegalovirus status was reported to be diagnosed by the classifier with high specificity and sensitivity in both the original and validation cohorts. CMV serostatus was the only immune exposure information available for the cohort. Assigning TCR associations to individual alleles was difficult when HLA alleles, especially DR and DQ, strongly co-occurred. Because HLA typing was missing for some donors at each locus, association tests included only the typed subset. The presence/absence analyses assumed that sequencing depth was roughly uniform across donors, and that assumption may not be true.

On this clone itself: What antigen it recognizes has not been identified.

The cohort consisted of 666 healthy bone marrow donors. Cohort members were all nominally healthy when sampled, although unrecorded immune exposures were likely present. The donor was CMV seronegative and was included in the group of around 320 seronegative cohort members. Each donor provided a peripheral blood sample, and peripheral blood mononuclear cells were used for TCR beta sequencing. Genomic DNA extraction from the blood cell samples was performed with the Qiagen DNeasy Blood Extraction Kit. The library was prepared using the immunoSEQ multiplex PCR assay. The multiplex PCR relied on a mix of 60 forward primers for TCR Vbeta segments and 13 reverse primers for TCR Jbeta segments. Amplification of the CDR3 region of rearranged TCR beta genes was performed with a multiplex PCR assay on genomic DNA. On the Illumina HiSeq System, the amplified TCR beta libraries were sequenced as 87-base-pair reads. On the study's bioinformatics: Across the 670 or so repertoires, a later analysis counted around 80 million unique TCR beta chains, 9 million to 14 million of which were shared by at least two donors. Raw reads were error-corrected and collapsed into unique sequences by a nearest-neighbor algorithm in which closely related sequences were merged to remove PCR and sequencing errors. V, D and J gene segments were assigned by aligning CDR3 sequences to IMGT reference sequences. For a sequence to be retained, at least a six-nucleotide match to both a V gene segment and a J gene segment was required. Rearrangements were classified as productive when the CDR3 lacked stop codons and remained in frame with V and J, and all other rearrangements were classified as non-productive. Following IMGT convention, CDR3 was defined as the stretch from the second conserved V-encoded cysteine to the conserved J-encoded phenylalanine. In an earlier analysis of approximately 500 of the donors, sequences lacking an unambiguous match to a single V gene segment were excluded. In an earlier analysis of 587 of the donors, V segments were called functional above 56.7% productive rearrangements and were called segregating when the between-donor standard deviation exceeded 5%. A statistical classification framework was developed to diagnose cytomegalovirus status using the catalog of TCR beta chain sequences. A later analysis assigned V and J genes by comparing TCR nucleotide sequences with IMGT/GENE-DB human TR gene sequences. Using the TCRdist pipeline, a later analysis assigned CDR3 sequences along with most-parsimonious VDJ recombination scenarios. In a later analysis, each TCR beta chain was defined by its CDR3 amino acid sequence together with its V-gene family, and reads without a unique V-gene family were excluded. A later analysis removed 500 to 600 highly shared, low-generation-probability nucleotide sequences to deal with suspected cross-contamination and a sequencing artifact. For each public chain, a later analysis derived a clonal expansion index from normalized ranks of inferred template counts within each repertoire. A later analysis computed generation probabilities with a VDJ recombination model fitted to out-of-frame rearrangements, and checked the results against IGoR. In a later analysis, TCR-TCR, TCR-HLA and TCR-CMV co-occurrence was scored with hypergeometric tests, and a repertoire-size bias correction was applied to TCR pairs. False discovery rates were estimated in a later analysis by permuting HLA or CMV assignments 20 times. In a later analysis, co-occurring TCRs were grouped using DBSCAN, and TCRdist sequence similarity was added for clustering within HLA-allele-positive subsets. For co-occurrence clustering, repertoires with fewer than 30,000 or more than 120,000 public chains were excluded, along with four to six repertoires with anomalous nucleotide sharing. In TCRdb, the immuneACCESS table is reduced to in-frame sequences with V and J assigned. These tables do not hold every clone; where another copy was compared, an unresolved V gene accounts for under half, and the others remain unexplained. V and J calls and clone size are copied from that table; D and trimming were computed from the DNA. The table for this sample shows 130,000 or so clones. The ten largest clonotypes hold around 1.6% of the sample.

V is pared back by 6 bases and J by 4 bases, with 12 bases lying between the germline termini. In the germline V gene, CDR1 corresponds to KGHSH and CDR2 to LQKENI. From the cysteine up to the phenylalanine, the CDR3 has a length of 13 residues. The entry retains the CDR3 DNA only, 39 bases that are in frame from base 1. This receptor was taken from a man aged 18 to 29 in good health and CMV-seronegative. The material sequenced was PBMCs. The chain is made from TRBV18 and TRBJ2-5, with no reliable assignment of the D segment. The DNA sequence is given as TGTGCCAGCTCCCCCTCTAATGGAGAGACCCAGTACTTC. Its translation reads: CASSPSNGETQYF.